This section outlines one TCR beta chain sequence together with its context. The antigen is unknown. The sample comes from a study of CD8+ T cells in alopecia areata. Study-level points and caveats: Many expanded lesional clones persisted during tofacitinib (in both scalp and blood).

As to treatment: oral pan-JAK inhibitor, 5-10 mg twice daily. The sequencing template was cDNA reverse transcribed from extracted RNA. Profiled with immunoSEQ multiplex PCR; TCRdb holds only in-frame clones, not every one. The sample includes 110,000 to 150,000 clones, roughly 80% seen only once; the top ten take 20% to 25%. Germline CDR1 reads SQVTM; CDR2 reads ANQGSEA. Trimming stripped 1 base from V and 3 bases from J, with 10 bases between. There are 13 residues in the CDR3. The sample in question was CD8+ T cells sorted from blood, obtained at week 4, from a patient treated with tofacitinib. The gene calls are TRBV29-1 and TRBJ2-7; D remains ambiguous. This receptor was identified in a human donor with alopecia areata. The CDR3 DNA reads TGCAGCGTTGAAGCCGACGTTAACTACGAGCAGTACTTC. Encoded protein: CSVEADVNYEQYF.